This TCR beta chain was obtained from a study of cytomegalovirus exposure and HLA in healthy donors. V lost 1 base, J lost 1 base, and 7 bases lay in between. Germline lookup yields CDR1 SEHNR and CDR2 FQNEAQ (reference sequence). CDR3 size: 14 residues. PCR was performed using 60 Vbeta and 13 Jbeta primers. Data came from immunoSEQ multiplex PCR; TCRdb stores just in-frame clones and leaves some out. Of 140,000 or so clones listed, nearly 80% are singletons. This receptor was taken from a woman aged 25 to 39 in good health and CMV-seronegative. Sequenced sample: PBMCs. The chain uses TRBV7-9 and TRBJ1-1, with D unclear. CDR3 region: CASSLDERNTEAFF. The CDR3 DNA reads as TGTGCCAGCAGCTTAGATGAGAGGAACACTGAAGCTTTCTTT.